This entry lists 16 T cell receptor beta chains sequenced from one sample in a study of T cell repertoires in cytomegalovirus infection. Each CDR3 protein is one row after TCRdb ran MiXCR on the reads. The profile shows just under 550,000 distinct CDR3 sequences, approximately 26% of them singletons. The sample was PBMCs. The receptors shown here come from a human donor in good health (CMV status not recorded). Some clones in this sample may be carry-over from other donors' samples.

This clonotype was counted ten times or more. This chain uses TRBV6-1 with TRBJ2-7; tentatively, D is TRBD2 (6 bases). The germline V gene encodes CDR1 MNHNS and CDR2 SASEGT. The CDR3 contains 13 residues. V was shortened by 4 bases and J by 4 bases, with 11 bases between the two germline ends. As DNA, the CDR3 is TGTGCCAGCAGTGGTACTAGCTGGTACGAGCAGTACGTC. Its translation is CASSGTSWYEQYV.

The chain links TRBV24-1 to TRBJ1-1; TRBD1 aligns across 8 bases. This CDR3 is built from 16 residues. Germline V gene sequence: CDR1 KGHDR, CDR2 SFDVKD. The trim removed 2 bases at V and 5 bases at J, leaving 9 bases unmatched. In nucleotides, the CDR3 is TGTGCCACCAGTGATTCAGGGGGCGCGAGTAATACTGAAGCTTTCTTT. This encodes CATSDSGGASNTEAFF.

In this sample, this clonotype turned up a few times. CDR3 protein: CASSLWAGGQNYGYTF. The CDR3 nucleotides read TGTGCCAGCAGTTTATGGGCAGGGGGCCAGAACTATGGCTACACCTTC. This chain uses TRBV12-3 or TRBV12-4 with TRBJ1-2; 8 positions match TRBD1. Germline trimming cut 2 bases from V and 2 bases from J; bases unmatched to any gene: 7. There are 16 residues in the CDR3.

This clonotype was seen repeatedly, ten times or more. The chain is built from TRBV7-8 and TRBJ1-5; TRBD1 is a possible D gene (5 bases). This CDR3 has 16 amino acids. The V and J ends lost 5 bases and 7 bases respectively, with 21 bases between them. Looked up from germline, CDR1 is SGHVS and CDR2 is FQNEAQ. The CDR3 bases are TGTGCCAGCAGCGAAGGGGACCCTCGTGGATGGCAGCCCCAGCATTTT. The encoded protein is CASSEGDPRGWQPQHF.

This clonotype was counted many times. The chain is built from TRBV7-2 and TRBJ1-3; D unclear. This CDR3 is 15 amino acids long. V lost 1 base and J lost 3, with 10 bases in between. Germline V gives CDR1 SGHTA, CDR2 FQGNSA. The CDR3 here is CASSLGAGDGNTIYF. CDR3 sequence (DNA): TGTGCCAGCAGCTTAGGGGCCGGGGATGGAAACACCATATATTTT.

The J gene is TRBJ2-3, the V gene TRBV29-1; 10 bases map to TRBD1. The CDR3 spans 11 residues. V was clipped by 7 bases and J by 5 bases; unmatched bases: 0. Germline assignment: CDR1 SQVTM and CDR2 ANQGSEA. CDR3 DNA: TGCAGCGGGACAGGGGGAGATACGCAGTATTTT. Its translation is CSGTGGDTQYF.

This chain uses TRBV7-2 with TRBJ1-1; the D is unclear. Germline lookup yields CDR1 SGHTA and CDR2 FQGNSA. There are 15 residues in the CDR3. V was trimmed by 0 bases and J by 6 bases, leaving 14 bases between them. CDR3: CASSLAGPEWSEAFF. The CDR3 coding sequence is TGTGCCAGCAGCTTAGCGGGCCCTGAGTGGTCTGAAGCTTTCTTT.

The chain combines TRBV6-1 with TRBJ2-3; D may be TRBD1 (6 bases). The CDR3 loop spans 15 amino acids. The germline CDR1 and CDR2 sequences are MNHNS and SASEGT. Trimming left V 2 bases short and J 2 bases short, with 11 bases between. The CDR3 nucleotides read TGTGCCAGCAGTGAATTCGACAGGAACACAGATACGCAGTATTTT. This gives the protein CASSEFDRNTDTQYF.

The rearrangement uses TRBV20-1 and TRBJ2-1; a possible D gene is TRBD1 (7 bases). CDR3 length: 16 amino acids. Germline lookup yields CDR1 DFQATT and CDR2 SNEGSKA (reference sequence). V lost 5 bases to trimming and J lost 6 bases, with 23 bases between them. CDR3 DNA: TGCAGTGCTGCCCGCCTGGCAGGGGGTAGCGGCAATGAGCAGTTCTTC. It specifies CSAARLAGGSGNEQFF.

This clonotype occurred many times. The chain couples TRBV11-3 to TRBJ2-7, with D maybe TRBD1 (6 bases). The CDR3 is 15 residues long. Trimming shortened V by 3 bases and J by 1 base, and 13 bases separated the two germline ends. CDR1 SGHNT and CDR2 YENEEA come from the germline V gene. CDR3 sequence (DNA): TGTGCCAGCAGCTTGGGGGCTAGCCGTTCCTACGAGCAGTACGTC. This gives the protein CASSLGASRSYEQYV.

The chain uses TRBV15 and TRBJ2-1, with 9 bases that match TRBD2. The junction had 10 bases not matched to a gene; V was cut back by 0 bases and J by 7 bases. Germline V gene data show CDR1 as LNHNV and CDR2 as YYDKDF (reference sequence). The length of the CDR3 is 17 residues. The CDR3 is CATSRDSGSGSWNEQFF. Written as DNA, the CDR3 is TGTGCCACCAGCAGAGATAGTGGTAGCGGGAGTTGGAATGAGCAGTTCTTC.

This clonotype was observed many times. The rearrangement uses TRBV7-2 and TRBJ1-2; D remains unclear. Trimming removed 5 bases at V and 2 bases at J, with 6 bases between. The CDR3 spans 12 residues. Looked up from germline, CDR1 is SGHTA and CDR2 is FQGNSA. The CDR3 DNA reads TGTGCCAGCAGCCCGTACAACTATGGCTACACCTTC. Translation: CASSPYNYGYTF.

The CDR3 here is CASVSGRATGELFF. CDR3 nucleotides: TGTGCCAGCGTTAGCGGGAGGGCCACCGGGGAGCTGTTTTTT. The chain is built from TRBV6-5 and TRBJ2-2; TRBD2 aligns across 11 bases. Germline V lookup: CDR1 MNHEY, CDR2 SVGAGI. J lost 4 bases, V lost 8 bases, and 3 bases had no gene match. The CDR3 consists of 14 residues.

The V gene is TRBV11-3, the J gene TRBJ2-7; D is possibly TRBD1 (5 bases). V was pared by 5 bases and J by 0 bases, with 8 bases between. Germline loops: CDR1 SGHNT, CDR2 YENEEA. The CDR3 extends over 13 amino acids. The CDR3 DNA is TGTGCCAGCAGCCCGACAGACTCCTACGAGCAGTACGTC. Encoded protein: CASSPTDSYEQYV.

This chain uses TRBV12-3 or TRBV12-4 with TRBJ1-2, with D unresolved. The V gene lost 1 base and the J gene lost 8 bases, with 11 bases spanning the gap. The CDR3 contains 13 residues. CDR3 sequence (DNA): TGTGCCAGCAGTTTAGAAGGGTGGAGGGGCTACACCTTC. Its translation is CASSLEGWRGYTF.

The table lists this clonotype with many counts. This chain uses TRBV7-2 with TRBJ1-5, with 7 positions matching TRBD1. Germline CDR1 is SGHTA and CDR2 is FQGNSA. The trim removed 4 bases at V and 6 bases at J, leaving 3 bases unmatched. The CDR3 contains 13 residues. In DNA, the CDR3 is TGTGCCAGCAGCTCAGACAGGGTTCAGCCCCAGCATTTT. It codes for CASSSDRVQPQHF.